The 21 T cell receptor beta chains in this list originate from one sample, sequenced in a study of vaccination effects on CD4 cells after COVID-19. Before sequencing, viral peptide pools were used by the ViraFEST assay to expand antigen-specific CD4+ T cells. Researchers isolated CD4+ T cells once approximately ten days of culture had elapsed. Two-dose BNT162b2 or mRNA-1273 vaccination was given to participants. No antigen has been identified for these receptors. Using immunoSEQ multiplex PCR, the repertoire was profiled, and TCRdb retains in-frame clones only, with some absent. The table records approximately 70,000 clones, 80% to 85% of them present only once. The sequencing used CD4+ T cells from PBMCs cultured with HCoV-229E spike peptides, collected after COVID-19 vaccination. All receptors come from a human donor who received a COVID-19 vaccine.

The DNA of the CDR3 is TGTGCCAGCAGCCAAGGAGGGTGGGGAAAGACCTACGAGCAGTACGTC. Amino acid sequence: CASSQGGWGKTYEQYV. This chain connects TRBV3-1 (or the pseudogene TRBV3-2) to TRBJ2-7; D perhaps matches TRBD2 (5 bases). The CDR3 has 16 residues. V lost 1 base, J lost 2 bases, and 15 bases lay in between. The germline V gene encodes CDR1 LGHDT and CDR2 YNNKEL (reference sequence).

V and J are TRBV28 and TRBJ1-2; D gene ambiguous. The V end lost 5 bases, the J end lost 4 bases, and 11 bases lay between the germline ends. In germline, CDR1 is MDHEN, CDR2 SYDVKM. The CDR3 spans 13 residues. The CDR3 DNA is TGTGCCAGCAGTCTGCGACGTTTCTATGGCTACACCTTC. It specifies CASSLRRFYGYTF.

V and J are TRBV15 and TRBJ1-1; D gene uncertain. Germline CDR1 LNHNV, CDR2 YYDKDF (reference sequence). This CDR3 region has 13 residues. Trimming shortened V by 4 bases and J by 3 bases, and 9 bases separated the two germline ends. CDR3 coding DNA: TGTGCCACCAGCACCCCGAAGGACACTGAAGCTTTCTTT. Protein: CATSTPKDTEAFF.

The rearrangement uses TRBV19 and TRBJ1-3; D possibly corresponds to TRBD1 (6 bases). Germline V gives CDR1 LNHDA, CDR2 SQIVND (reference sequence). This CDR3 contains 14 residues. The V gene lost 10 bases and the J gene lost 9 bases, with 22 bases spanning the gap. In DNA, the CDR3 is TGTGCCACCCGCTCTGCCCCAGGGACACCCACCATATATTTT. This encodes CATRSAPGTPTIYF.

This clone was seen just once. The V gene is TRBV6-6, the J gene TRBJ1-1; 8 positions agree with TRBD1. V dropped 5 bases and J dropped 6; count of bases not matched to a gene: 8. This CDR3 has 14 residues. The germline CDR1 and CDR2 sequences are MNHNY and SVGAGI (reference sequence). The CDR3 DNA follows: TGTGCCAGCAGTACTATCGGACAGGGCGCTGAAGCTTTCTTT. Residues: CASSTIGQGAEAFF.

The chain links TRBV4-1 to TRBJ2-2; weak D call: TRBD1 (5 bases). The CDR3 sequence is 15 residues long. Between the trimmed V and J ends, which lost 2 bases and 1 base, there was a span of 8 bases. The germline V gene encodes CDR1 MGHRA and CDR2 YSYEKL. CDR3 region: CASSQSQGNTGELFF. CDR3 DNA: TGCGCCAGCAGCCAAAGTCAGGGGAACACCGGGGAGCTGTTTTTT.

DNA of the CDR3: TGTGCCAGCAGCCTCCGGGACCTCTACACCGGGGAGCTGTTTTTT. This gives the protein CASSLRDLYTGELFF. This chain joins TRBV5-8 and TRBJ2-2; D is possibly TRBD1 or TRBD2 (5 bases each). The CDR3 is made up of 15 amino acids. Deletions cut 4 bases from V and 3 bases from J, with 13 bases between. Per germline, CDR1 SGHTS and CDR2 YDEGEE.

The chain couples TRBV29-1 to TRBJ1-2, with 10 positions matching TRBD1. V shed 7 bases and J 4 bases; nucleotides not matched to a gene: 15. Germline CDR1 is SQVTM and CDR2 is ANQGSEA. The CDR3 runs to 16 residues. The CDR3 DNA follows: TGCAGCGACAAGCCGGGACAGGGGCGGGGAAGCTATGGCTACACCTTC. Protein: CSDKPGQGRGSYGYTF.

The J gene is TRBJ1-4, the V gene TRBV30, with D uncertain. Germline V lookup: CDR1 GTSNPN, CDR2 SVGIG (reference sequence). V lost 3 bases to trimming and J lost 4 bases, with 9 bases between them. The CDR3 has 13 residues. The CDR3 reads CAWSGYSNEKLFF. CDR3 nucleotide sequence: TGTGCCTGGAGCGGTTACAGTAATGAAAAACTGTTTTTT.

This sequence joins TRBV5-6 and TRBJ1-6, with unresolved D. Germline V gene lookup returns CDR1 SGHDT and CDR2 YYEEEE. Trimming took off 0 bases at V and 6 bases at J, with 10 bases between the two ends. The CDR3 length is 15 residues. The CDR3 bases are TGTGCCAGCAGCTTGGGGGCAGGTGGTAATTCACCCCTCCACTTT. It yields the protein CASSLGAGGNSPLHF. Drawing the rest from reference TRBV5-6 and TRBJ1-6, the complete variable domain is DAGVTQSPTHLIKTRGQQVTLRCSPKSGHDTVSWYQQALGQGPQFIFQYYEEEERQRGNFPDRFSGHQFPNYSSELNVNALLLGDSALYLCASSLGAGGNSPLHFGNGTRLTVT.

This chain links TRBV24-1 with TRBJ2-6; D ambiguous. This CDR3 region has 16 residues. Germline V CDR1 and CDR2: KGHDR, SFDVKD. V lost 3 bases and J lost 0, with 8 bases in between. The CDR3 DNA reads TGTGCCACCAGTGATCCTGACACCTCTGGGGCCAACGTCCTGACTTTC. Translating gives CATSDPDTSGANVLTF.

This clone was picked up a small number of times. J is TRBJ1-1 and V is TRBV6-2 or TRBV6-3; D remains ambiguous. The germline V gene encodes CDR1 MNHEY and CDR2 SVGEGT. Trimming removed 5 bases at V and 2 bases at J, with 6 bases between. The CDR3 runs 12 residues. CDR3 nucleotides: TGTGCCAGCAGTAAACAAAACACTGAAGCTTTCTTT. Its protein product is CASSKQNTEAFF.

The V gene is TRBV6-5, the J gene TRBJ1-1; TRBD1 might be the D (5 bases). Per germline, CDR1 MNHEY and CDR2 SVGAGI. The CDR3 covers 13 residues. Trimming pared 6 bases from V and 7 bases from J, leaving 15 bases between. CDR3 residues: CASRGGRDGEAFF. The DNA of the CDR3 is TGTGCCAGCAGGGGGGGACGGGACGGTGAAGCTTTCTTT.

J is TRBJ2-7 and V is TRBV2; D is uncertain. Looked up from germline, CDR1 is SNHLY and CDR2 is FYNNEI. The CDR3 loop spans 13 amino acids. The V and J ends lost 6 bases and 1 base respectively, with 10 bases between them. CDR3: CASSDMSSYEQYV. CDR3 nucleotides: TGTGCCAGCAGCGACATGTCTTCCTACGAGCAGTACGTC.

The chain couples TRBV16 to TRBJ1-4; D unresolved. The CDR3 contains 15 residues. Germline loops: CDR1 KGHSY, CDR2 FQNENV. Trimming stripped 5 bases from V and 5 bases from J, with 15 bases between. The CDR3 sequence is CASSSDVFPNEKLFF. Written as DNA, the CDR3 is TGTGCCAGCAGCTCAGACGTTTTCCCAAATGAAAAACTGTTTTTT.

The DNA of the CDR3 is TGTGCCAGTAGTCCAGACAGGGTTGGCGGGGAGCTGTTTTTT. Translated, it gives CASSPDRVGGELFF. This chain connects TRBV19 to TRBJ2-2; 7 bases agree with TRBD1. The CDR3 loop spans 14 amino acids. CDR1 is LNHDA, CDR2 SQIVND, per germline (reference sequence). Germline trimming cut 5 bases from V and 7 bases from J; bases unmatched to any gene: 7.

This sequence joins TRBV7-2 and TRBJ2-4; D is perhaps TRBD1 or TRBD2 (5 bases each). Per the germline V gene, CDR1 is SGHTA and CDR2 is FQGNSA. CDR3 length: 16 amino acids. The germline V and J ends were trimmed by 3 bases and 3 bases, with 15 bases remaining between them. The CDR3 nucleotides are TGTGCCAGCAGCTTTTCGTTTGGGACGGGCAAAAACATTCAGTACTTC. Its translation: CASSFSFGTGKNIQYF.

The chain carries TRBV2 and TRBJ2-1, with D uncertain. Germline V gene lookup returns CDR1 SNHLY and CDR2 FYNNEI. Trimming removed 4 bases from V and 4 bases from J, with 8 bases in between. The CDR3 runs to 13 residues. CDR3 bases: TGTGCCAGCAGTGGAGGAGTATACAATGAGCAGTTCTTC. Its translation is CASSGGVYNEQFF.

This clone occurred a few times. The chain carries TRBV5-1 and TRBJ1-2; possibly TRBD1 for D (6 bases). Trimming left V 3 bases short and J 8 bases short, with 8 bases between. The CDR3 contains 11 residues. Germline CDR1 reads SGHRS; CDR2 reads YFSETQ. This CDR3 reads CASSSGQGYTF. The CDR3 DNA follows: TGCGCCAGCAGCTCTGGACAGGGCTACACCTTC.

The J gene is TRBJ2-7, the V gene TRBV23-1; D not resolved. TRBV23-1 is annotated as an ORF whose role is uncertain. The CDR3 totals 12 residues. Trimming removed 5 bases from V and 0 bases from J, with 5 bases in between. The CDR3, as DNA: TGCGCCAGCAGTAAAGTCTCCTACGAGCAGTACGTC. Translated, it gives CASSKVSYEQYV.

V is TRBV12-3 or TRBV12-4 and J is TRBJ2-7; D ambiguous. V was trimmed by 5 bases and J by 6 bases, leaving 11 bases between them. CDR3 length: 12 amino acids. In DNA form, the CDR3 reads TGTGCCAGCAGTAACGCATGGGGCGAGCAGTACGTC. Its protein product is CASSNAWGEQYV.